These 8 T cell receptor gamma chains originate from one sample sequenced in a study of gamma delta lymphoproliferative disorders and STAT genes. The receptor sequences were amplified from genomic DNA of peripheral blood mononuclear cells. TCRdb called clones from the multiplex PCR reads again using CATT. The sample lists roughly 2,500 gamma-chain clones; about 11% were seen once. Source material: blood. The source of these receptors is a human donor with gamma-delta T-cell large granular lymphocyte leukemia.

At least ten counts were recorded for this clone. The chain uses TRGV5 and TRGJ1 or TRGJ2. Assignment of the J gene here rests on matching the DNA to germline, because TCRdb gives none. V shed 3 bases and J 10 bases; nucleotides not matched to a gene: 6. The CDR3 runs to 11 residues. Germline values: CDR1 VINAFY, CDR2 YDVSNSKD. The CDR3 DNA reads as TGTGCCACCTGGGACGGGCTAAAGAAACTCTTT. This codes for CATWDGLKKLF.

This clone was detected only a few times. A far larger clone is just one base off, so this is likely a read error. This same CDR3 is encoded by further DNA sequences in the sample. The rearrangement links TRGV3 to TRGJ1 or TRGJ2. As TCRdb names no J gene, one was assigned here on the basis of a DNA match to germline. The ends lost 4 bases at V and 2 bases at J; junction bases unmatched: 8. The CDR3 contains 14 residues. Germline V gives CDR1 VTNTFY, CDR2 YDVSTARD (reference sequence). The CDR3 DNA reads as TGTGCCACCTGGGATAGGCCGGATTATTATAAGAAACTCTTT. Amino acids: CATWDRPDYYKKLF.

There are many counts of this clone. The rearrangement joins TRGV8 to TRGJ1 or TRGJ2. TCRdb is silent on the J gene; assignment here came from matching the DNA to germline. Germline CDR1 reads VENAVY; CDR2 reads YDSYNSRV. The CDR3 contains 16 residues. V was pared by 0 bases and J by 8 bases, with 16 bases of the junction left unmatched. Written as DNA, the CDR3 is TGTGCCACCTGGGATAGGCAGGGGCCTTTCTTGAATAAGAAACTCTTT. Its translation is CATWDRQGPFLNKKLF.

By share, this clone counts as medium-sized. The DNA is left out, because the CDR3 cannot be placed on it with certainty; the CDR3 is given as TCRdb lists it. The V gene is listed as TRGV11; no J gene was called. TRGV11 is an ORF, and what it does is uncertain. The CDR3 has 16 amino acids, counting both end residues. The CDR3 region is CTTVPAGLRGYYKKLF.

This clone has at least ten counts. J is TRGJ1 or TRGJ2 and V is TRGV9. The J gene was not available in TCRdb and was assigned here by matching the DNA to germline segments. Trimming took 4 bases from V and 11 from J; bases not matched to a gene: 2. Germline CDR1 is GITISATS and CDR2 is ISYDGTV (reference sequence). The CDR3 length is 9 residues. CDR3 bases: TGTGCCTTGTGGGAACAGAAACTCTTT. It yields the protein CALWEQKLF.

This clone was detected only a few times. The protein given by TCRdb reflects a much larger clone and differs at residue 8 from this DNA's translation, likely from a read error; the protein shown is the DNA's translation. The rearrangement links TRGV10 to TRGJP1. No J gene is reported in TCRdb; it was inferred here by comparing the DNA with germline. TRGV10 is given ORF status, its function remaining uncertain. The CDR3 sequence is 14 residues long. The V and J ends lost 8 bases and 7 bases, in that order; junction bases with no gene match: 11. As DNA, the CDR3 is TGTGCTGCGTGGGGCAAAGGCAATGGTTGGTTCAAGATATTT. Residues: CAAWGKGNGWFKIF.

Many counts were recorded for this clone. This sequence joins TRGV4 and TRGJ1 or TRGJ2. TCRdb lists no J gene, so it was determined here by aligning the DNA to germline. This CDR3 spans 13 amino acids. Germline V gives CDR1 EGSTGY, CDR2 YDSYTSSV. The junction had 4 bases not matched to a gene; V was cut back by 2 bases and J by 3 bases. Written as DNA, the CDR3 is TGTGCCACCTGGGATGTTTCTTATTATAAGAAACTCTTT. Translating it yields CATWDVSYYKKLF.

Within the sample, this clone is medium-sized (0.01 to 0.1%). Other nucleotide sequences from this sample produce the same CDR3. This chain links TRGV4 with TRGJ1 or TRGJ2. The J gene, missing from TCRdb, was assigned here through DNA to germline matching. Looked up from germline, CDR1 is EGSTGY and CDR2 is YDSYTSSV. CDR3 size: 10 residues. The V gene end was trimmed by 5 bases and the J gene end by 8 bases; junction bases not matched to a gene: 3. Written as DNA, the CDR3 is TGTGCCACCTGGGTCCATAAGAAACTCTTT. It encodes CATWVHKKLF.